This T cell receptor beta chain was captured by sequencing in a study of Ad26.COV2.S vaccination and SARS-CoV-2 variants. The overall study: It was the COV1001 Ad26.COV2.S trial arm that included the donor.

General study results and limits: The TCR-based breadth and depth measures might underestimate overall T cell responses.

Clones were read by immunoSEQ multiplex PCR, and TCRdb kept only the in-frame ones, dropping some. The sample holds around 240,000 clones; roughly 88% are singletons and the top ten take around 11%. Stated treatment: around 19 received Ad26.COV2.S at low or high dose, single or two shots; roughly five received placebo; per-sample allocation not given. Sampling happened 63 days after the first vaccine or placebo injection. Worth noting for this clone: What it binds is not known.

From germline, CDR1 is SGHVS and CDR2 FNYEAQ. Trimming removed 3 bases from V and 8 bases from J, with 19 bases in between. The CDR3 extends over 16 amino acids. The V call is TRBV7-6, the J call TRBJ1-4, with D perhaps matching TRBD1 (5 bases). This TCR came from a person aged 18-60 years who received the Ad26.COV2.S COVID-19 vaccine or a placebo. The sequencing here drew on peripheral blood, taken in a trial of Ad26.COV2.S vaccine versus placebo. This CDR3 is CASSLGPSVAVEKLFF. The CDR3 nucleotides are TGTGCCAGCAGCTTGGGGCCTTCAGTTGCAGTCGAAAAACTGTTTTTT.